The sequence of this T cell receptor (beta chain) was determined in a study of T cell responses to AZD1222 COVID-19 vaccine. Study findings and constraints: Reports indicate that nearly half of spike-specific TCRs are directed at unmutated variant regions.

Comment on this clone: Its matching antigen is unknown.

The data were produced by immunoSEQ multiplex PCR, yet TCRdb's version contains in-frame clones alone and is incomplete. The repertoire includes fewer than 80,000 clones, approximately 85% of them detected once, and approximately 23% sits in the top ten. CDR3 length: 14 amino acids. V was pared by 6 bases and J by 3 bases, with 5 bases of the junction left unmatched. The germline V gene encodes CDR1 WSHSY and CDR2 SAAADI. This TCR derives from an adult in good health. The sequencing here drew on peripheral blood, taken on day 0 of MenACWY control vaccination. The chain uses TRBV10-2 and TRBJ2-1, with TRBD2 identical over 7 bases. For the CDR3, the DNA is TGCGCCAGCAGACGGGGCGGGAGCTACAATGAGCAGTTCTTC. It codes for CASRRGGSYNEQFF.